The subject of this entry is one TCR beta chain. Trimming pared 6 bases from V and 1 base from J, leaving 17 bases between. Looked up from germline, CDR1 is SGHRS and CDR2 is YFSETQ. The CDR3 totals 17 residues. This PCR relied on a set of 60 Vbeta primers and 13 Jbeta primers. Here immunoSEQ multiplex PCR was the method, and the copy in TCRdb shows in-frame clones only, minus some. The sample carries about 100,000 clones, around 82% recorded once. These data belong to a study of cytomegalovirus exposure and HLA in healthy donors. The sequencing sample was made of PBMCs. The chain uses TRBV5-1 and TRBJ2-6; D is unclear. This TCR was recovered from a woman aged 50 to 65 in good health and CMV-seropositive. CDR3 residues: CASTMVGAGSGANVLTF. CDR3 DNA: TGCGCCAGCACCATGGTAGGCGCAGGATCTGGGGCCAACGTCCTGACTTTC.